The 14 T cell receptor beta chains in this list originate from one sample, sequenced in a study of preoperative IRX-2 immunotherapy in early breast cancer. Specified treatment: preoperative locoregional IRX-2 cytokine immunotherapy. This table comes from immunoSEQ multiplex PCR, and its TCRdb copy is limited to in-frame clones, with some not included. The table includes about 43,000 clones, roughly 94% detected once. The material was tumor tissue, obtained after IRX-2 immunotherapy. All receptors derive from a human donor with breast cancer.

The V gene is TRBV4-3, the J gene TRBJ2-7; D not certain. This CDR3 has 15 amino acids. The V end lost 1 base, the J end lost 2 bases, and 12 bases lay between the germline ends. Germline loops: CDR1 LGHNA, CDR2 YSLEER. The chain's CDR3 is CASSQVLGPTYEQYF. In nucleotides, the CDR3 is TGCGCCAGCAGCCAAGTTCTTGGGCCAACCTACGAGCAGTACTTC.

Details on this clone: Germline is not matched at one junction end, which may reflect a read error. Other DNA variants within this sample encode the same CDR3. The CDR3: CASSVLGRSEAFF. As DNA, the CDR3 is TGTGCCAGCTCGGTCCTCGGCCGCTCTGAAGCGTTCTTT. The rearrangement links TRBV18 to TRBJ1-1; no clear D gene. This CDR3 spans 13 amino acids. Germline lookup yields CDR1 KGHSH and CDR2 LQKENI.

The J gene is TRBJ2-3, the V gene TRBV19, with unresolved D. Germline V gene data show CDR1 as LNHDA and CDR2 as SQIVND (reference sequence). This CDR3 has 14 amino acids. Trimming took 6 bases from V and 4 from J, leaving 14 bases between them. The CDR3 sequence is CASSGRSRADTQYF. The CDR3 DNA follows: TGTGCCAGTAGCGGCAGGTCCCGTGCAGATACGCAGTATTTT.

V gene TRBV13 combines with J gene TRBJ1-1; D is perhaps TRBD1 (6 bases). The CDR3 is made up of 13 amino acids. V shed 5 bases and J shed 11 bases, with 18 bases lying between them. From germline, CDR1 is PRHDT and CDR2 FYEKMQ (reference sequence). The CDR3 DNA sequence: TGTGCCAGCAGCCAGGAAAGGGGACATCTGGCTTTCTTT. Protein: CASSQERGHLAFF.

This chain links TRBV5-3 with TRBJ2-7, with TRBD2 matching 10 bases. TRBV5-3 is assigned to the ORF class and has an uncertain function. The CDR3 sequence is 20 residues long. Trimming took 1 base from V and 3 from J; bases not matched to a gene: 19. This CDR3 is CARSLSPRGTSVRIGYEQYF. The CDR3 region has the DNA TGTGCCAGAAGCTTGAGTCCCCGGGGGACTAGCGTTCGAATCGGCTACGAGCAGTACTTC.

The chain couples TRBV7-7 to TRBJ2-7, with 11 bases lining up with TRBD2. The CDR3 sequence is 15 residues long. Germline values: CDR1 SSHAT, CDR2 FNYEAQ (reference sequence). The V and J ends lost 5 bases and 2 bases, in that order; junction bases with no gene match: 5. In DNA form, the CDR3 reads TGTGCCAGCAGCCCGGGGACTAGCGGAGCCTACGAGCAGTACTTC. Protein: CASSPGTSGAYEQYF.

V is TRBV10-3 and J is TRBJ1-3, with D tentatively TRBD1 (6 bases). In germline, CDR1 is ENHRY, CDR2 SYGVKD. The CDR3 consists of 15 residues. Trimming removed 3 bases at V and 0 bases at J, with 9 bases between. In DNA form, the CDR3 reads TGTGCCATCAGTGATCGCAGGGGCTCTGGAAACACCATATATTTT. Translated, it gives CAISDRRGSGNTIYF.

The V call is TRBV28, the J call TRBJ2-7, with D tentatively TRBD2 (6 bases). Looked up from germline, CDR1 is MDHEN and CDR2 is SYDVKM. The V end lost 5 bases, the J end lost 3 bases, and 11 bases lay between the germline ends. This CDR3 contains 13 residues. CDR3 coding DNA: TGTGCCAGCAGTCGCCCGGGAGACTACGAGCAGTACTTC. Protein sequence: CASSRPGDYEQYF. The variable domain in full, with the rest retrieved from reference TRBV28 and TRBJ2-7, is DVKVTQSSRYLVKRTGEKVFLECVQDMDHENMFWYRQDPGLGLRLIYFSYDVKMKEKGDIPEGYSVSREKKERFSLILESASTNQTSMYLCASSRPGDYEQYFGPGTRLTVT.

V gene TRBV20-1 combines with J gene TRBJ2-7; TRBD1 agrees at 10 bases. With V trimmed by 8 bases and J by 4 bases, 2 bases remained unmatched. Per the germline V gene, CDR1 is DFQATT and CDR2 is SNEGSKA (reference sequence). This CDR3 region has 11 residues. The CDR3 sequence is CSPGQGYEQYF. The CDR3 coding sequence is TGCAGTCCGGGACAGGGGTACGAGCAGTACTTC.

J is TRBJ2-2 and V is TRBV2; 10 nucleotides align to TRBD1. The CDR3 is 14 residues long. CDR1 SNHLY and CDR2 FYNNEI come from the germline V gene. Trimming removed 5 bases from V and 7 bases from J; junction bases left unmatched: 4. The DNA of the CDR3 is TGTGCCAGCAGTCGGACAGGGGGGGACGGGGAGCTGTTTTTT. It yields the protein CASSRTGGDGELFF.

The chain recombines TRBV5-1 with TRBJ2-5; TRBD2 agrees at 10 bases. The germline CDR1 and CDR2 sequences are SGHRS and YFSETQ. V was clipped by 2 bases and J by 5 bases; unmatched bases: 9. The CDR3 has 16 residues. The CDR3 bases are TGCGCCAGCAGCTTCGCCAGCGGGGGGGCCGAGGAGACCCAGTACTTC. The encoded protein is CASSFASGGAEETQYF.

The CDR3 here is CASSRGTGVYNEQFF. CDR3 nucleotides: TGTGCCAGCTCACGCGGGACAGGGGTATACAATGAGCAGTTCTTC. J is TRBJ2-1 and V is TRBV18; the match to TRBD1 covers 10 bases. The ends lost 4 bases at V and 4 bases at J; junction bases unmatched: 4. Germline loops: CDR1 KGHSH, CDR2 LQKENI. This CDR3 comprises 15 residues.

This CDR3 reads CASSLVGVPYEQYF. As DNA, the CDR3 is TGTGCCAGCAGTTTAGTGGGGGTTCCCTACGAGCAGTACTTC. This chain connects TRBV28 to TRBJ2-7; D assignment may be TRBD1 or TRBD2 (5 bases each). Germline V gives CDR1 MDHEN, CDR2 SYDVKM. V lost 2 bases and J lost 2, with 10 bases in between. This CDR3 is built from 14 residues. The whole variable domain, remainder taken from reference TRBV28 and TRBJ2-7, is DVKVTQSSRYLVKRTGEKVFLECVQDMDHENMFWYRQDPGLGLRLIYFSYDVKMKEKGDIPEGYSVSREKKERFSLILESASTNQTSMYLCASSLVGVPYEQYFGPGTRLTVT.

The chain joins TRBV5-6 to TRBJ2-2, with TRBD1 matching 8 bases. Germline CDR1 is SGHDT and CDR2 is YYEEEE. The V and J ends lost 7 bases and 2 bases, in that order; junction bases with no gene match: 10. This CDR3 comprises 16 residues. As DNA, the CDR3 is TGTGCCAGCGTCAGGGGGCCAGGGACTAACACCGGGGAGCTGTTTTTT. Translating gives CASVRGPGTNTGELFF.